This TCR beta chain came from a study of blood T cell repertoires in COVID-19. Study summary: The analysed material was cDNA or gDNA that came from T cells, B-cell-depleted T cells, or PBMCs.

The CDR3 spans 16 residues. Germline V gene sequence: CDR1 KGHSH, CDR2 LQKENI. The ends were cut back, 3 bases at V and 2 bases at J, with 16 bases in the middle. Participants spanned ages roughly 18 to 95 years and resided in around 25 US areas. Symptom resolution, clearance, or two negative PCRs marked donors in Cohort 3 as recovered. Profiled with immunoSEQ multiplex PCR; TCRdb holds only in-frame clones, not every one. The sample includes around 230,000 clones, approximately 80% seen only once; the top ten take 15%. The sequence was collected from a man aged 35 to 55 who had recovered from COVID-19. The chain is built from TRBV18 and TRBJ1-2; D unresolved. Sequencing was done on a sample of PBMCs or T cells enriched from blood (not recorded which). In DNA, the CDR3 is TGTGCCAGCTCACCTACCGGGATAGGTGTAAACTATGGCTACACCTTC. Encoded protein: CASSPTGIGVNYGYTF.